These T cell receptor beta chains were read from a single sample in a study of blood T cell repertoires in COVID-19. Profiling relied on immunoSEQ multiplex PCR, and the TCRdb table lists in-frame clones only, not all of them. The sample comprises 110,000 or so clones, more than 70% of which are singletons, and over 6.5% rests with the top ten. The specimen sequenced was peripheral blood. These receptor sequences come from a woman in her 70s who had recovered from COVID-19. Each CDR3 is given without its conserved first and last residue. Expanded clones are given a class, and other clones once, few, many or no size at all.

>TRBV6-7|NA|TRBJ1-2
ASSYRAGKGVYGYT
>TRBV4-1|NA|TRBJ2-5
ASSQDGPRVGETQY
>TRBV6-2/TRBV6-3|NA|TRBJ2-4
ASSYSRTSGRDIQY
>TRBV7-3|NA|TRBJ2-2
ASSPSGGGELF
>TRBV30|NA|TRBJ2-7
AWSGQDPLKQY
>TRBV5-6|NA|TRBJ1-3
ASSPGTGRFSGNTIY
>TRBV19|NA|TRBJ1-6
ASSIEGTGHNSPLH
>TRBV18|NA|TRBJ1-6
ASSPLQDDNSPLH
>TRBV23-1|NA|TRBJ1-2
ASSQPRVVGGGYGYT
>TRBV15|NA|TRBJ1-1
ATSSQQGVRAF
>TRBV30|NA|TRBJ1-4
AWSVLQGANEKLF
>TRBV4-3|NA|TRBJ2-5
ASSQQRQGGETQY
>TRBV7-9|once|TRBJ2-5
ASGHLAAETQY
>TRBV19|NA|TRBJ1-1
ASRQGTNTEAF
>TRBV7-3|NA|TRBJ2-4
ASSLGSQGDIQY
>TRBV28|NA|TRBJ1-5
ASSPQYPESNQPQH
>TRBV5-1|NA|TRBJ2-7
ASSIRQSYEQY
>TRBV5-8|NA|TRBJ2-1
ASSLGTSLNEQF
>TRBV3-1/TRBV3-2|once|TRBJ2-3
ASSPDRVRTDTQY
>TRBV30|few|TRBJ1-5
AWSVQWGGGRDQPQH
>TRBV11-3|NA|TRBJ2-3
ASSLNSGVDTQY
>TRBV9|NA|TRBJ1-1
ASSVDPVDTEAF
>TRBV5-1|NA|TRBJ2-1
ASSPEQARVQF
>TRBV11-1|NA|TRBJ2-1
ASSAGTGPDNEQF